The clone carrying this T cell receptor beta chain was observed a few times. These data are taken from a study of blood T cell repertoires in COVID-19. Study at large: Sites across the United States, Italy and Spain contributed samples from acute and convalescent COVID-19. PBMCs, B-cell-depleted T cells, or T cells provided the cDNA or gDNA that made up the material.

Original data processing: Amplification of reference gene primers provided the estimated nucleated cell counts. Method: immunoSEQ multiplex PCR; TCRdb's copy keeps in-frame clones and lacks some. V and J calls and clone size follow that table, whereas D and trimming were derived from the DNA. The sample yields around 130,000 clones, approximately 84% seen once. The CDR3 totals 16 residues. Germline V gene lookup returns CDR1 SGHAT and CDR2 FQNNGV. V lost 1 base and J lost 4, with 16 bases in between. The source of this sequence is a man in his sixties with acute or convalescent COVID-19. The sequenced sample consisted of peripheral blood. The chain combines TRBV11-2 with TRBJ1-2, with D maybe TRBD1 (5 bases). The CDR3 spells CASSLASAGSAYGYTF. CDR3 DNA: TGTGCCAGCAGCTTAGCTTCCGCAGGGTCCGCCTATGGCTACACCTTC.